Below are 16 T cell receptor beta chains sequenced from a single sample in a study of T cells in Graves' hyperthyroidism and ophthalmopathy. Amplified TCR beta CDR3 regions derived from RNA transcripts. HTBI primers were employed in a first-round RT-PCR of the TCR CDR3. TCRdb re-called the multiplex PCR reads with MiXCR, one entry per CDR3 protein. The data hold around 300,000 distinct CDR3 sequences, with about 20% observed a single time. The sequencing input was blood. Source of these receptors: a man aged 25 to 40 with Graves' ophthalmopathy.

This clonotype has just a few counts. CDR3 sequence: CASSELSTANYGYTF. In DNA form, the CDR3 reads TGTGCCAGCAGTGAGCTGTCGACGGCAAACTATGGCTACACCTTC. The chain couples TRBV6-1 to TRBJ1-2; D is undetermined. V was trimmed by 3 bases and J by 2 bases, leaving 13 bases between them. Germline values: CDR1 MNHNS, CDR2 SASEGT. This CDR3 spans 15 amino acids.

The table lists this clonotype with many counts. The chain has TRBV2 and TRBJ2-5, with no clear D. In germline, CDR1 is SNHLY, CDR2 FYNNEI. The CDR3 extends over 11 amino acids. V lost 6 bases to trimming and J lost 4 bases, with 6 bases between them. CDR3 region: CASRDGETQYF. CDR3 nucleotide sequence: TGTGCCAGCAGAGACGGAGAGACCCAGTACTTC.

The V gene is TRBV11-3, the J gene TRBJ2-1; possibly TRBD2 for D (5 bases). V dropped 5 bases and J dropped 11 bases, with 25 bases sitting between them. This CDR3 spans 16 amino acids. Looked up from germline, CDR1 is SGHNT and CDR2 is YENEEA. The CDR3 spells CASSPSEASVVAKQFF. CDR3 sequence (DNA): TGTGCCAGCAGCCCCTCGGAAGCTAGTGTGGTAGCGAAGCAGTTCTTC.

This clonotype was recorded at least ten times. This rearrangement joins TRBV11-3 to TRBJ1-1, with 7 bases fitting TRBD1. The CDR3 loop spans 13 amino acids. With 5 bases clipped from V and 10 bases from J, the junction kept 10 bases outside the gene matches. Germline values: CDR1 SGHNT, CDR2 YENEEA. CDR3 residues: CASSQPPDRTAFF. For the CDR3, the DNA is TGTGCCAGCAGCCAACCCCCGGACAGGACAGCTTTCTTT.

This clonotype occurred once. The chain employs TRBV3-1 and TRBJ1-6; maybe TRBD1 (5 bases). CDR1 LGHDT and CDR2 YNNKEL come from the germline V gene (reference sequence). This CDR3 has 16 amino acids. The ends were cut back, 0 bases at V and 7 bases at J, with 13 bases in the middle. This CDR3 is CASSQEVDTSNSPLHF. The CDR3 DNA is TGTGCCAGCAGCCAAGAGGTGGACACTTCGAATTCACCCCTCCACTTT.

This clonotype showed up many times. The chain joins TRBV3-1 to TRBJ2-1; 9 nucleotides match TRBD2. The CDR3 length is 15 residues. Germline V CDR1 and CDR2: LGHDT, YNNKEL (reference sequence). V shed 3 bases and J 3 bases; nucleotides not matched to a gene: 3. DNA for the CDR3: TGTGCCAGCAGCCAGAAAGCGGGGGGCTACAATGAGCAGTTCTTC. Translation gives CASSQKAGGYNEQFF.

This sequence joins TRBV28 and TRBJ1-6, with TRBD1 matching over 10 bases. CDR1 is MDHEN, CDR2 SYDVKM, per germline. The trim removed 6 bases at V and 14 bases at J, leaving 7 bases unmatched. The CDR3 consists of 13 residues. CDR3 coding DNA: TGTGCCAGCAGGATAGACAGGGGGCAGTCCCTCCACTTT. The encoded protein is CASRIDRGQSLHF.

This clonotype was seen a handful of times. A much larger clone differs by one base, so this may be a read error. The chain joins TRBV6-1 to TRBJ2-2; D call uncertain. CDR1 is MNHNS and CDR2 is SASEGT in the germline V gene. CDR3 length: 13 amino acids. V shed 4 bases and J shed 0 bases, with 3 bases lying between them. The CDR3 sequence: CASSATNTGELFF. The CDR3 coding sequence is TGTGCCAGCAGTGCCACGAACACCGGGGAGCTGTTTTTT.

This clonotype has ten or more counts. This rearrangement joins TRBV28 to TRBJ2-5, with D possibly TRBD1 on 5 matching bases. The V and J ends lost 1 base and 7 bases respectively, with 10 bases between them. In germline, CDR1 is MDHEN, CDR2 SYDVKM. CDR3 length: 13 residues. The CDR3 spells CASSLYETGTQYF. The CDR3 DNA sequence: TGTGCCAGCAGTTTATACGAAACAGGGACCCAGTACTTC. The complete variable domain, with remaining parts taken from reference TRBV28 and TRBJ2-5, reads DVKVTQSSRYLVKRTGEKVFLECVQDMDHENMFWYRQDPGLGLRLIYFSYDVKMKEKGDIPEGYSVSREKKERFSLILESASTNQTSMYLCASSLYETGTQYFGPGTRLLVL.

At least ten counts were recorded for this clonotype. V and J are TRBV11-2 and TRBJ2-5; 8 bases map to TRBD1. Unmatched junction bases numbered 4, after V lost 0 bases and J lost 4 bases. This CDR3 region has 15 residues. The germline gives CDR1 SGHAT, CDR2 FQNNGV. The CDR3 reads CASSLDGQGGETQYF. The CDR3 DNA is TGTGCCAGCAGCTTAGATGGACAGGGAGGAGAGACCCAGTACTTC. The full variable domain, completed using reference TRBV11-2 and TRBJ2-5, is EAGVAQSPRYKIIEKRQSVAFWCNPISGHATLYWYQQILGQGPKLLIQFQNNGVVDDSQLPKDRFSAERLKGVDSTLKIQPAKLEDSAVYLCASSLDGQGGETQYFGPGTRLLVL.

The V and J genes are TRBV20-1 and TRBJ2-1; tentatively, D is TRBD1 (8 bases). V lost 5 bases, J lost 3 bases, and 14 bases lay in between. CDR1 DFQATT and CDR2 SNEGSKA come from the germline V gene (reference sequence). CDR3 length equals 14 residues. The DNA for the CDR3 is TGCAGTGCTTGGAGCGGGACAGGCTACAATGAGCAGTTCTTC. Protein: CSAWSGTGYNEQFF.

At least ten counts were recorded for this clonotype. The CDR3 DNA is TGTGCCAGCACCCTCCTCCCGGGACAGGGCGTGTCCGAGCAGTACTTC. It is translated as CASTLLPGQGVSEQYF. The V gene is TRBV28, the J gene TRBJ2-7; 9 positions agree with TRBD1. Germline CDR1 reads MDHEN; CDR2 reads SYDVKM. J lost 6 bases, V lost 7 bases, and 16 bases had no gene match. The CDR3 is 16 residues long.

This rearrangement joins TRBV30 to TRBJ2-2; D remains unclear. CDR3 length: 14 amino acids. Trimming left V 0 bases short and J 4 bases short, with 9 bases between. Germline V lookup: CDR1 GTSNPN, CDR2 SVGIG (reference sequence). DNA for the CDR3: TGTGCCTGGAGTGTTGTGACCTCCACCGGGGAGCTGTTTTTT. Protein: CAWSVVTSTGELFF.

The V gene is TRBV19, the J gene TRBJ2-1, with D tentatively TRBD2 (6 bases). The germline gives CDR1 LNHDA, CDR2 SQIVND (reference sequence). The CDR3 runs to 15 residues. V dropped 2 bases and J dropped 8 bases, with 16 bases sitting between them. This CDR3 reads CASSISRSGVDEQFF. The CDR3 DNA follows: TGTGCCAGTAGTATAAGCCGGTCGGGAGTAGATGAGCAGTTCTTC. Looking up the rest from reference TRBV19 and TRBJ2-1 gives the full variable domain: DGGITQSPKYLFRKEGQNVTLSCEQNLNHDAMYWYRQDPGQGLRLIYYSQIVNDFQKGDIAEGYSVSREKKESFPLTVTSAQKNPTAFYLCASSISRSGVDEQFFGPGTRLTVL.

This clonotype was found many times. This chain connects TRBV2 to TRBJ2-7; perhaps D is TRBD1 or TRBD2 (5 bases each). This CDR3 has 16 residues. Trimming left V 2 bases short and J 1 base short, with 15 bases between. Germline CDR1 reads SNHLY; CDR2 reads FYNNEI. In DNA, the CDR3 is TGTGCCAGCAGTGAAAGTTCGGGACGACTTTCCTACGAGCAGTACTTC. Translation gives CASSESSGRLSYEQYF.

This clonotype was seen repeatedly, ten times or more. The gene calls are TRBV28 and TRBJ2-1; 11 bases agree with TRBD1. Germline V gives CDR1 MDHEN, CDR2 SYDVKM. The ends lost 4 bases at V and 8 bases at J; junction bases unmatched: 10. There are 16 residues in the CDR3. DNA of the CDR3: TGTGCCAGCAGTTCCTCCGGGACAGGGGGGAGGCATGAGCAGTTCTTC. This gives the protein CASSSSGTGGRHEQFF.